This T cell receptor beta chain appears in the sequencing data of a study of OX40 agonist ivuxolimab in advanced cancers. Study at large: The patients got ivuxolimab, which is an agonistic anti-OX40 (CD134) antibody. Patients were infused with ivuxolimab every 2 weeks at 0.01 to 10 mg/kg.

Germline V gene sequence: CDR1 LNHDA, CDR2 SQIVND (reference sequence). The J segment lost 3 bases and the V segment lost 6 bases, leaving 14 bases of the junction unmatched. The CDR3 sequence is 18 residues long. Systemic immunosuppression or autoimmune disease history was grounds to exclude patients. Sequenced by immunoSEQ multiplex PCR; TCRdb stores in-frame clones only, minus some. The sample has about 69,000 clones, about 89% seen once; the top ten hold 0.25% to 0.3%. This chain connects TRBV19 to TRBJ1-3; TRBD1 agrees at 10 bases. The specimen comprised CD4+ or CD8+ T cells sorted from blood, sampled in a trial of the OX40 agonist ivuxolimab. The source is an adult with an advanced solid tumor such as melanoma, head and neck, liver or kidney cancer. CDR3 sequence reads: CASSFNIRGQGNGNTIYF. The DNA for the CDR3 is TGTGCCAGTAGCTTCAACATCCGGGGACAGGGGAATGGAAACACCATATATTTT.